This TCR beta chain stems from a study of T cell repertoires in cytomegalovirus infection. Study-wide context: In public TCR beta signatures, there were indications of both CMV infection and matching HLA type.

This clonotype came up many times. TCRdb re-derived calls from the reads in MiXCR, one entry per CDR3 protein. Of some 350,000 distinct CDR3 sequences listed, less than 20% are singletons. With 3 bases removed from V and 2 bases from J, the gap between germline ends came to 10 bases. The CDR3 runs 14 residues. The V gene is TRBV12-3 or TRBV12-4, the J gene TRBJ1-2; D is uncertain. The specimen was PBMCs. The sequence derives from a human donor in good health (CMV status not recorded). Some clones in this sample may be carry-over from other donors' samples. This chain's CDR3 is CASSLKPWNYGYTF. DNA of the CDR3: TGTGCCAGCAGTTTGAAACCCTGGAACTATGGCTACACCTTC.